The present TCR beta chain was sequenced within a study of blood T cell repertoires in COVID-19. Study as a whole: Acute-phase and convalescent COVID-19 samples originated in the United States, Italy and Spain. From T cells, B-cell-depleted T cells, or PBMCs came the material, which was cDNA or gDNA.

CDR3 length equals 17 residues. V was cut by 4 bases and J by 1 base, with 19 bases left in between. Germline V gives CDR1 SGHDN, CDR2 FVKESK. Original analysis: Counts of nucleated cells, estimated from reference gene primer amplification, were obtained. The assay was immunoSEQ multiplex PCR, and TCRdb's table has in-frame clones only and misses some. That table is the source of V, J and clone size, and D and trimming were worked out from the DNA. The table has around 140,000 clones, about 81% seen once. The sequence derives from a woman older than 75 with acute or convalescent COVID-19. The J gene is TRBJ2-5, the V gene TRBV14; D might be TRBD1 (6 bases). Sequencing was performed on peripheral blood. This chain's CDR3 is CASSPETARTAQETQYF. The CDR3, as DNA: TGTGCCAGCAGCCCCGAAACCGCTAGGACAGCCCAAGAGACCCAGTACTTC.